A single sample is the source of the 15 T cell receptor beta chains below, sequenced in a study of cytomegalovirus exposure and HLA in healthy donors. The study ran its PCR with 60 Vbeta and 13 Jbeta primers. Profiled with immunoSEQ multiplex PCR; TCRdb holds only in-frame clones, not every one. The repertoire has around 90,000 clones, less than 70% of them found once; the top ten carry approximately 2.2%. The specimen was PBMCs. Receptor source: a human donor in good health.

The rearrangement joins TRBV11-3 to TRBJ2-1; possible D gene TRBD2, 5 bases. Trimming left V 5 bases short and J 8 bases short, with 16 bases between. This CDR3 is built from 14 residues. Germline CDR1 reads SGHNT; CDR2 reads YENEEA. This CDR3 reads CASSARRAADEQFF. Here the CDR3 DNA reads TGTGCCAGCAGCGCCCGTCGAGCGGCCGATGAGCAGTTCTTC.

The chain carries TRBV7-9 and TRBJ2-7; 10 bases agree with TRBD1. Losses at the gene ends were 5 bases for V and 0 bases for J; bases not matched to a gene: 4. CDR3 length: 15 residues. Germline loops: CDR1 SEHNR, CDR2 FQNEAQ (reference sequence). The CDR3 region has the DNA TGTGCCAGCAGCAAGGGACAGGGGAGCTCCTACGAGCAGTACTTC. Amino acids: CASSKGQGSSYEQYF. Drawing the rest from reference TRBV7-9 and TRBJ2-7, the complete variable domain is DTGVSQNPRHKITKRGQNVTFRCDPISEHNRLYWYRQTLGQGPEFLTYFQNEAQLEKSRLLSDRFSAERPKGSFSTLEIQRTEQGDSAMYLCASSKGQGSSYEQYFGPGTRLTVT.

A few counts support this clone. The chain couples TRBV6-6 to TRBJ1-1; 7 bases match TRBD1. V shed 7 bases and J 1 base; nucleotides not matched to a gene: 6. Germline CDR1 is MNHNY and CDR2 is SVGAGI (reference sequence). CDR3 length: 14 amino acids. Here the CDR3 reads CASTLRQGNTEAFF. The CDR3, as DNA: TGTGCCAGCACCTTACGACAGGGGAACACTGAAGCTTTCTTT.

This chain joins TRBV7-2 and TRBJ2-3, with TRBD1 as a possible D gene (6 bases). Germline-derived CDR1 and CDR2 are SGHTA and FQGNSA. Trimming left V 4 bases short and J 8 bases short, with 22 bases between. The CDR3 is made up of 16 amino acids. The CDR3 DNA reads TGTGCCAGCAGCTCGTTTTCGGGGACATCTCTGACTACGCAGTATTTT. Amino acids: CASSSFSGTSLTTQYF.

A single count supports this clone. V and J are TRBV10-1 and TRBJ1-6; unclear D gene. V lost 0 bases and J lost 0, with 9 bases in between. Germline CDR1 and CDR2: WNHNN and SYGVQD (reference sequence). The CDR3 has 17 amino acids. The CDR3 region has the DNA TGCGCCAGCAGTGAGTCAGTCGGGAGCTCCTATAATTCACCCCTCCACTTT. Amino acids: CASSESVGSSYNSPLHF.

This clone came up a few times. The V gene is TRBV4-3, the J gene TRBJ2-2; 7 nucleotides align to TRBD1. From germline, CDR1 is LGHNA and CDR2 YSLEER. CDR3 length equals 18 residues. V lost 0 bases, J lost 4 bases, and 11 bases stayed unmatched. CDR3 sequence (DNA): TGCGCCAGCAGCCAAGAACCTGATAGGGGGCAAGGCACCGGGGAGCTGTTTTTT. This sequence encodes CASSQEPDRGQGTGELFF.

This CDR3 is CAWVSSGGHTDTQYF. CDR3 DNA sequence: TGTGCCTGGGTCTCTTCGGGGGGCCACACAGATACGCAGTATTTT. The chain has TRBV30 and TRBJ2-3, with D maybe TRBD2 (7 bases). Trimming took off 5 bases at V and 2 bases at J, with 17 bases between the two ends. Germline V lookup: CDR1 GTSNPN, CDR2 SVGIG (reference sequence). CDR3 length: 15 amino acids.

V gene TRBV5-6 combines with J gene TRBJ2-2; D call uncertain. Trimming removed 8 bases from V and 5 bases from J, with 7 bases in between. In germline, CDR1 is SGHDT, CDR2 YYEEEE. CDR3 length: 11 amino acids. The CDR3 reads CARSQTGELFF. The CDR3 coding sequence is TGTGCCAGGTCCCAAACCGGGGAGCTGTTTTTT.

The rearrangement joins TRBV7-9 to TRBJ1-2; 11 nucleotides match TRBD1. The CDR3 spans 16 residues. Looked up from germline, CDR1 is SEHNR and CDR2 is FQNEAQ (reference sequence). J lost 3 bases, V lost 5 bases, and 8 bases had no gene match. The CDR3 sequence is CASSNRDRGKDYGYTF. The CDR3 nucleotides are TGTGCCAGCAGCAACCGGGACAGGGGGAAAGACTATGGCTACACCTTC.

The rearrangement links TRBV11-3 to TRBJ1-1; 8 bases line up with TRBD1. Germline V gives CDR1 SGHNT, CDR2 YENEEA. The CDR3 consists of 15 residues. The V segment lost 5 bases and the J segment 0 bases; nucleotides outside the gene matches: 5. CDR3 loop: CASSARQGMNTEAFF. The DNA of the CDR3 is TGTGCCAGCAGCGCCCGACAGGGGATGAACACTGAAGCTTTCTTT.

V usage is TRBV11-3 and J usage is TRBJ1-1; D is unclear. The V end was cut by 0 bases, the J end by 4 bases, with 15 bases between. CDR1 and CDR2 from the germline V gene are SGHNT and YENEEA. The CDR3 has 16 amino acids. CDR3 DNA: TGTGCCAGCAGCTTAGATCACGGGGTGGGAGGCACTGAAGCTTTCTTT. It yields the protein CASSLDHGVGGTEAFF.

The chain carries TRBV6-5 and TRBJ2-3; maybe TRBD2 (6 bases). The ends were cut back, 2 bases at V and 2 bases at J, with 11 bases in the middle. Germline CDR1 MNHEY, CDR2 SVGAGI. CDR3 length: 15 amino acids. CDR3 in DNA: TGTGCCAGCAGTTACGTCGCGGGGCACACAGATACGCAGTATTTT. Protein: CASSYVAGHTDTQYF.

V usage is TRBV6-5 and J usage is TRBJ1-5, with 7 bases that match TRBD1. With V trimmed by 4 bases and J by 8 bases, 5 bases remained unmatched. The CDR3 has 13 amino acids. CDR1 MNHEY and CDR2 SVGAGI come from the germline V gene. CDR3 in amino acids: CASSSTGIEPQHF. CDR3 nucleotides: TGTGCCAGCAGTTCGACAGGGATAGAGCCCCAGCATTTT.

The V gene is TRBV2, the J gene TRBJ2-3; 11 nucleotides match TRBD2. V lost 3 bases and J lost 6; bases outside the gene matches: 8. CDR3 size: 16 residues. Germline-derived CDR1 and CDR2 are SNHLY and FYNNEI. For the CDR3, the DNA is TGTGCCAGCAGTGATAACGGGCTAGCGGGGGGCGATACGCAGTATTTT. Translating it yields CASSDNGLAGGDTQYF.

This clone was detected only a few times. The chain joins TRBV30 to TRBJ2-4; tentative D call: TRBD2 (7 bases). Trimming removed 0 bases at V and 5 bases at J, with 14 bases between. The CDR3 totals 15 residues. Germline CDR1 and CDR2: GTSNPN and SVGIG (reference sequence). CDR3 in amino acids: CAWSVRRGGENIQYF. The CDR3, as DNA: TGTGCCTGGAGTGTACGAAGGGGGGGCGAAAACATTCAGTACTTC.